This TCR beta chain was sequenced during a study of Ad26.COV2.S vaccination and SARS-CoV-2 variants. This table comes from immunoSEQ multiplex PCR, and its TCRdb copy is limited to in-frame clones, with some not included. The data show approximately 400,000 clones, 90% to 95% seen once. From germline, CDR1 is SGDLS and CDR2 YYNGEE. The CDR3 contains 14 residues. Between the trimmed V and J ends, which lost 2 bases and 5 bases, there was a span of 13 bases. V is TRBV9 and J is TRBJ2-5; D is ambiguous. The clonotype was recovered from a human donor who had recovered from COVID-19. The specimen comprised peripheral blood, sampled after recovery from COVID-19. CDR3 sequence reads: CASSVARVSETQYF. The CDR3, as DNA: TGTGCCAGCAGCGTCGCTAGAGTTTCCGAGACCCAGTACTTC.